This TCR beta chain was identified during a study of graft-versus-host responses after intestinal transplantation. Study-wide background: Transplant types were multivisceral, liver-intestinal, or isolated intestinal. Anti-thymocyte globulin served as induction for all recipients, who then took tacrolimus and steroids for approximately 3 years. Notes on the study in general: Circulating GvH clones peaking coincided with falling HvG clones soon after transplant.

Of note for this clone: Its specificity is not known.

Tissue from the graft was processed to free its intraepithelial and lamina propria lymphocytes. The CDR3 totals 18 residues. Profiling relied on immunoSEQ multiplex PCR, and the TCRdb table lists in-frame clones only, not all of them. The data show approximately 16,000 clones, roughly two thirds seen once. Here the sequenced sample was ileum tissue, taken 650 to 700 days after intestinal transplantation. The chain links TRBV21-1 to TRBJ1-2; the table's TRBD1 call for D was not verified on the DNA. TRBV21-1 is an annotated pseudogene. This TCR derives from a human patient who received an intestinal transplant, so some T cells may come from the graft donor. CDR3 coding DNA: TGTGCCAGCAGCAAAAGCCCCCCAGGAGGGACAGGGGGAGGTGGCTACACCTTC. This encodes CASSKSPPGGTGGGGYTF.